Presented here are 14 T cell receptor beta chains from one specimen sequenced in a study of T cells in localized non-small cell lung cancer. The assay was immunoSEQ multiplex PCR, and TCRdb's table has in-frame clones only and misses some. The top ten hold roughly 7.1% of the sample, which has roughly 2,000 clones, about a quarter seen once. This material consisted of lung tumor tissue, taken before any cancer treatment. The receptor source for this set is a woman aged 40 to 75 with stage III squamous cell lung carcinoma.

This clone is judged medium-sized. This chain joins TRBV7-2 and TRBJ1-1; no reliable D call. The CDR3 totals 13 residues. Germline V gene sequence: CDR1 SGHTA, CDR2 FQGNSA. Trimming removed 5 bases from V and 5 bases from J, with 12 bases in between. This CDR3 is CASSPQVSTEAFF. The DNA of the CDR3 is TGTGCCAGCAGCCCTCAGGTCAGTACTGAAGCTTTCTTT.

There are a few counts of this clone. The V gene is TRBV11-3, the J gene TRBJ1-4, with 8 bases matching TRBD1. Trimming at V came to 5 bases and at J to 0 bases, leaving 14 bases not matched to a gene. This CDR3 region has 19 residues. Looked up from germline, CDR1 is SGHNT and CDR2 is YENEEA. As DNA, the CDR3 is TGTGCCAGCAGCCCCCTGGGGAGGCAGGGGGCCGCAACTAATGAAAAACTGTTTTTT. This gives the protein CASSPLGRQGAATNEKLFF.

This chain uses TRBV12-5 with TRBJ1-1; TRBD1 might be the D (5 bases). In germline, CDR1 is LGHNT, CDR2 FRNRAP. The CDR3 has 17 amino acids. CDR3 in DNA: TGTGCCAGCAATACTAGGGGCCACTTCGGGATGAACACTGAAGCTTTCTTT. Its translation: CASNTRGHFGMNTEAFF.

The rearrangement uses TRBV29-1 and TRBJ2-7, with 8 nucleotides matching TRBD2. CDR3 length: 15 residues. V dropped 7 bases and J dropped 0; count of bases not matched to a gene: 11. In germline, CDR1 is SQVTM, CDR2 ANQGSEA. CDR3 residues: CSAASSGGSSYEQYF. The CDR3 region has the DNA TGCAGCGCGGCTTCGAGCGGGGGAAGCTCCTACGAGCAGTACTTC.

This clone was seen a few times. The chain joins TRBV30 to TRBJ1-6, with TRBD1 matching over 9 bases. Per germline, CDR1 GTSNPN and CDR2 SVGIG (reference sequence). CDR3 length: 13 amino acids. J gave up 10 bases and V 3 bases, and 4 bases lay outside the gene matches. The CDR3 DNA sequence: TGTGCCTGGAGACAGGGGGCAGAGTCACCCCTCCACTTT. It is translated as CAWRQGAESPLHF. Full variable domain (rest looked up from reference TRBV30 and TRBJ1-6): SQTIHQWPATLVQPVGSPLSLECTVEGTSNPNLYWYRQAAGRGLQLLFYSVGIGQISSEVPQNLSASRPQDRQFILSSKKLLLSDSGFYLCAWRQGAESPLHFGNGTRLTVT.

This clone was found a few times. The chain has TRBV6-8 and TRBJ1-1; a weak D match, TRBD1 (6 bases). CDR1 is MNHGY and CDR2 is SAAAGT in the germline V gene. V was cut by 0 bases and J by 4 bases, with 12 bases left in between. CDR3 length: 15 residues. DNA of the CDR3: TGTGCCAGCAGTTACTCGATTTCAGGGGCCACTGAAGCTTTCTTT. Its translation is CASSYSISGATEAFF.

This clone is termed medium-sized. This chain uses TRBV6-8 with TRBJ1-1, with D perhaps TRBD1 (5 bases). Trimming shortened V by 5 bases and J by 5 bases, and 15 bases separated the two germline ends. In germline, CDR1 is MNHGY, CDR2 SAAAGT. CDR3 size: 14 residues. CDR3 in amino acids: CASSVGGAVTEAFF. CDR3 in DNA: TGTGCCAGCAGTGTCGGAGGGGCGGTGACTGAAGCTTTCTTT.

This clone was seen a few times. The chain has TRBV6-8 and TRBJ2-1; no definite D call. Deletions cut 0 bases from V and 10 bases from J, with 13 bases between. The CDR3 is 14 residues long. The germline V gene encodes CDR1 MNHGY and CDR2 SAAAGT. Here the CDR3 reads CASSYSGPLGEQFF. CDR3 in DNA: TGTGCCAGCAGTTACTCTGGACCCCTGGGAGAGCAGTTCTTC.

The chain combines TRBV18 with TRBJ1-1; 8 nucleotides line up with TRBD1. V dropped 2 bases and J dropped 4; count of bases not matched to a gene: 3. Germline V gives CDR1 KGHSH, CDR2 LQKENI. The CDR3 contains 14 residues. This CDR3 reads CASSPFTGGTEAFF. CDR3 DNA sequence: TGTGCCAGCTCACCATTCACAGGGGGCACTGAAGCTTTCTTT.

This clone has only a few counts. The genes are TRBV30 and TRBJ2-7, with 11 positions matching TRBD1. In germline, CDR1 is GTSNPN, CDR2 SVGIG (reference sequence). The CDR3 is 15 residues long. Losses at the gene ends were 1 base for V and 6 bases for J; bases not matched to a gene: 8. CDR3 bases: TGTGCCTGGAGTGATACCGGGACAGGGGGTCGCGAGCAGTACTTC. Translated, it gives CAWSDTGTGGREQYF.

The gene calls are TRBV6-8 and TRBJ2-2, with D possibly TRBD1 on 5 matching bases. Germline V gene sequence: CDR1 MNHGY, CDR2 SAAAGT. V was trimmed by 5 bases and J by 4 bases, leaving 8 bases between them. This CDR3 has 13 amino acids. This CDR3 is CASSAGATGELFF. CDR3 DNA sequence: TGTGCCAGCAGTGCTGGGGCCACCGGGGAGCTGTTTTTT.

This clone turned up a few times. The J gene is TRBJ1-1, the V gene TRBV30, with D unresolved. From germline, CDR1 is GTSNPN and CDR2 SVGIG (reference sequence). The V end lost 2 bases, the J end lost 1 base, and 8 bases lay between the germline ends. The CDR3 has 13 residues. CDR3 sequence: CAWSLWQNTEAFF. In DNA form, the CDR3 reads TGTGCCTGGAGTCTCTGGCAGAACACTGAAGCTTTCTTT.

This chain joins TRBV19 and TRBJ1-6; 10 nucleotides line up with TRBD1. CDR3 length: 16 residues. Germline V CDR1 and CDR2: LNHDA, SQIVND (reference sequence). V was clipped by 6 bases and J by 6 bases; unmatched bases: 8. The CDR3 here is CASSLRQGASNSPLHF. CDR3 nucleotide sequence: TGTGCCAGTAGCCTACGACAGGGGGCGAGTAATTCACCCCTCCACTTT. The full variable domain, completed using reference TRBV19 and TRBJ1-6, is DGGITQSPKYLFRKEGQNVTLSCEQNLNHDAMYWYRQDPGQGLRLIYYSQIVNDFQKGDIAEGYSVSREKKESFPLTVTSAQKNPTAFYLCASSLRQGASNSPLHFGNGTRLTVT.

This clone has a handful of counts. J is TRBJ2-2 and V is TRBV6-8, with a possible D match to TRBD2 (6 bases). This CDR3 spans 15 amino acids. Germline CDR1 MNHGY, CDR2 SAAAGT. Trimming removed 6 bases at V and 5 bases at J, with 16 bases between. The CDR3 bases are TGTGCCAGCAGGCCGACCCGGAGGGCTACCGGGGAGCTGTTTTTT. Its protein product is CASRPTRRATGELFF.